This T cell receptor beta chain was sequenced for a study of siplizumab effects on memory and regulatory T cells. Regarding the study as a whole: Naive T cells appeared more varied than memory cells and looked like key alloresponse contributors. Roughly 75-96% of proliferating CD4+ or CD8+ clones lacked a naive or memory phenotype that could be assigned. Memory cells that were CD4+ and unstimulated gave rise to alloreactive sequences, which siplizumab significantly reduced.

Remarks on this clone: No antigen is known for it.

The germline V and J ends were trimmed by 6 bases and 4 bases, with 13 bases remaining between them. CDR3 size: 13 residues. Germline loops: CDR1 SQVTM, CDR2 ANQGSEA. The protocol was immunoSEQ multiplex PCR, while the TCRdb copy is restricted to in-frame clones and leaves out a portion. Here the sample spans about 120,000 clones, roughly 89% being singletons. The specimen sequenced was CD4+ T cells sorted from blood. The V gene is TRBV29-1, the J gene TRBJ2-1; D is uncertain. This receptor was identified in a human donor in good health. CDR3 region: CSVPRMGYNEQFF. CDR3 bases: TGCAGCGTCCCCCGGATGGGATACAATGAGCAGTTCTTC.